This TCR beta chain was found in a study of T cell changes during pregnancy in multiple sclerosis. Germline loops: CDR1 MGHDK, CDR2 SYGVNS. CDR3 size: 16 residues. V was cut by 1 base and J by 1 base, with 12 bases left in between. Profiling relied on immunoSEQ multiplex PCR, and the TCRdb table lists in-frame clones only, not all of them. In the table there are about 76,000 clones, less than 95% of which are singletons. V and J are TRBV25-1 and TRBJ2-3; the D gene is possibly TRBD2 (6 bases). This TCR derives from a female donor with multiple sclerosis, enrolled in a pregnancy study. The sequenced sample was peripheral blood, obtained in the third trimester of pregnancy. CDR3 nucleotides: TGTGCCAGCAGTGAATGGGGCGGGGACGGCACAGATACGCAGTATTTT. This codes for CASSEWGGDGTDTQYF.